The clone carrying this T cell receptor (beta chain) was counted only a few times. Its specificity is not known. TCRbeta library preparation incorporated unique molecular identifiers. MiXCR was run by TCRdb on the PCR reads, yielding one entry per CDR3 protein. The sample holds approximately 99,000 distinct CDR3 sequences, 5% to 7% seen once. The sample belongs to a study of T-cell reconstitution after alpha-beta-depleted transplantation in children. Study observations and caveats: It was reported that alpha-beta T cells came from several hundred expanded graft clones (about two months after transplant). Surviving recipient T cells and thymic progenitors underlay high day-60 TCRbeta diversity in some patients. Hyperexpanded clones declined; after one year, newly produced T cells mostly supplied diversity.

Germline V gene sequence: CDR1 SGHTA, CDR2 FQGNSA. Unmatched junction bases numbered 5, after V lost 1 base and J lost 10 bases. This CDR3 has 15 amino acids. The V and J genes are TRBV7-2 and TRBJ1-6; TRBD1 agrees at 9 bases. This TCR came from a male patient aged 2 to 10 who had a stem cell transplant for acute lymphoblastic leukemia, so the T cells may come from the graft donor. Sequencing used PBMCs, mostly from graft donor cells, obtained 360 days after TCRalphabeta/CD19-depleted stem cell transplant. Here the CDR3 DNA reads TGTGCCAGCAGCTTAGGGGACAGGGCGGCCTCACCCCTCCACTTT. It encodes CASSLGDRAASPLHF.